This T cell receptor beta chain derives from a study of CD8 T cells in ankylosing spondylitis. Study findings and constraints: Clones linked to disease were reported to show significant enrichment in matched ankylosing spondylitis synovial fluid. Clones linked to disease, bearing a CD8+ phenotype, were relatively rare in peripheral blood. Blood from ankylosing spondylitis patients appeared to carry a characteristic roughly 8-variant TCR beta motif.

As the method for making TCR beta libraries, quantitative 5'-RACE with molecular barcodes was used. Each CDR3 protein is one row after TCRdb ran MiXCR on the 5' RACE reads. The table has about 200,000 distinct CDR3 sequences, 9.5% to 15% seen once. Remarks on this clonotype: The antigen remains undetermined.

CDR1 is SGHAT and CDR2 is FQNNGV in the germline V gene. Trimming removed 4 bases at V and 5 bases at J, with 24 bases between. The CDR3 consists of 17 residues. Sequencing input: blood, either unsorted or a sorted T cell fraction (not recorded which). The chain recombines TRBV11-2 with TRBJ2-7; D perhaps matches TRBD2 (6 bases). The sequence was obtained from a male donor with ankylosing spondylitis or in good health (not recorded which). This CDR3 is CASSSPLGDSGYHEQYF. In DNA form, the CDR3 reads TGTGCCAGCAGCTCCCCTCTTGGGGACTCAGGGTACCACGAGCAGTACTTC. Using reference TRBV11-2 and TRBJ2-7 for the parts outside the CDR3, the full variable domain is EAGVAQSPRYKIIEKRQSVAFWCNPISGHATLYWYQQILGQGPKLLIQFQNNGVVDDSQLPKDRFSAERLKGVDSTLKIQPAKLEDSAVYLCASSSPLGDSGYHEQYFGPGTRLTVT.